This T cell receptor (beta chain) was sequenced during a study of blood T cells in healthy people across ages. This clonotype has a handful of counts. The use of a sample-barcoded 5' primer and a J-beta primer mix characterized a second PCR of about 7 to 12 cycles. TCRdb reprocessed the 5' RACE reads with MiXCR, giving one entry per CDR3 protein. The data show more than 1.4 million distinct CDR3 sequences, 42% seen once. Between the trimmed V and J ends, which lost 7 bases and 8 bases, there was a span of 24 bases. CDR3 length equals 15 residues. The germline V gene encodes CDR1 SGHDT and CDR2 YYEEEE.

This receptor was obtained from a woman aged 18-30 years in good health. Sequencing input: blood. This chain uses TRBV5-6 with TRBJ1-2, with unresolved D. Here the CDR3 reads CASRRRSGAMDGYTF. The CDR3 DNA reads TGTGCCAGCCGCAGAAGGTCAGGAGCTATGGACGGCTACACCTTC.